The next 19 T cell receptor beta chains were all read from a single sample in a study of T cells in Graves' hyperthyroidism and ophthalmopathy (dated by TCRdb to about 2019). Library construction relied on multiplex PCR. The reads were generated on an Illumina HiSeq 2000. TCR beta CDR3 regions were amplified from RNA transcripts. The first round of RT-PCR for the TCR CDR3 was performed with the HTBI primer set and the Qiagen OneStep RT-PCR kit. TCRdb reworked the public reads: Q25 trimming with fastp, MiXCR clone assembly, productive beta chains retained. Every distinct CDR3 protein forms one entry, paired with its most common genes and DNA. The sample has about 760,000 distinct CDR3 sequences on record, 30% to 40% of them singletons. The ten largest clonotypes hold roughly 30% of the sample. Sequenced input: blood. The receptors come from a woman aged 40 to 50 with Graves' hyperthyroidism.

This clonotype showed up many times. The CDR3 protein is CASSGADLVTNEKLFF. Here the CDR3 DNA reads TGTGCCAGCAGTGGGGCTGATTTGGTGACTAATGAAAAACTGTTTTTT. This sequence joins TRBV7-9 and TRBJ1-4; TRBD1 might be the D (5 bases). V lost 6 bases to trimming and J lost 2 bases, with 16 bases between them. The germline V gene encodes CDR1 SEHNR and CDR2 FQNEAQ (reference sequence). CDR3 length: 16 residues.

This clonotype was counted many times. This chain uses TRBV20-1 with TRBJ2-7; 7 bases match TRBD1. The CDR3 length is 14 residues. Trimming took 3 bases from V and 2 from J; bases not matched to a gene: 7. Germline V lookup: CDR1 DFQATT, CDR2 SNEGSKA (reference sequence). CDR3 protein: CSARRDSLTYEQYF. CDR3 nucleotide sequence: TGCAGTGCTAGGAGGGACAGTCTGACCTACGAGCAGTACTTC.

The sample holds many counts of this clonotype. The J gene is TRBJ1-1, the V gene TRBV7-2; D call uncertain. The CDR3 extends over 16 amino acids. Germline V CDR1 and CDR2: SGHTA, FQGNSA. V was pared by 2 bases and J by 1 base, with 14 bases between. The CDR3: CASSLRWPGGNTEAFF. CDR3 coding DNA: TGTGCCAGCAGCTTAAGGTGGCCGGGCGGGAACACTGAAGCTTTCTTT.

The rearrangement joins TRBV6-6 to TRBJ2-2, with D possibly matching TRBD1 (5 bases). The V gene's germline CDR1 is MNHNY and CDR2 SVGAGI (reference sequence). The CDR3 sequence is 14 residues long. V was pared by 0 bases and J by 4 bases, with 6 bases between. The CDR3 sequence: CASSYSGVTGELFF. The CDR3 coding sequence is TGTGCCAGCAGTTACTCAGGGGTCACCGGGGAGCTGTTTTTT.

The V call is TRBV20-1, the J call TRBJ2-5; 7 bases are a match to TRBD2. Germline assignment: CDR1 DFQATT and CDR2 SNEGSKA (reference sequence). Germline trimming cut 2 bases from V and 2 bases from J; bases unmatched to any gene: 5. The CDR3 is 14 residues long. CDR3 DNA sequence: TGCAGTGCTAGACTAGCGGCATTACAAGAGACCCAGTACTTC. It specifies CSARLAALQETQYF.

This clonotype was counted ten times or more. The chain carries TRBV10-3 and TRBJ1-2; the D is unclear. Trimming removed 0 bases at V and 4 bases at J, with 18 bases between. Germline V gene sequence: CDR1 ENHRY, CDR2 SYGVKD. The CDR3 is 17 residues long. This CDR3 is CAISESTVLPTAYGYTF. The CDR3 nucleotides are TGTGCCATCAGTGAGTCGACGGTTTTGCCGACCGCCTATGGCTACACCTTC.

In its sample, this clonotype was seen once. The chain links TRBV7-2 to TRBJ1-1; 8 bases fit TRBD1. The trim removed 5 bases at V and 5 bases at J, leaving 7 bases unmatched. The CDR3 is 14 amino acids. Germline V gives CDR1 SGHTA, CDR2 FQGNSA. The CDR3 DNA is TGTGCCAGCAGCACGACAGGGGTAAAAACTGAAGCTTTCTTT. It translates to CASSTTGVKTEAFF.

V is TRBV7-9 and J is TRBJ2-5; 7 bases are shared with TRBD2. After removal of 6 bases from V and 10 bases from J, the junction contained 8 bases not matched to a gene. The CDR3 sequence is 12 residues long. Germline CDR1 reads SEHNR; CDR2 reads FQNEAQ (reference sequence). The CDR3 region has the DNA TGTGCCAGCAGTAGTACGGGGGGAAGCCAGTACTTC. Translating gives CASSSTGGSQYF.

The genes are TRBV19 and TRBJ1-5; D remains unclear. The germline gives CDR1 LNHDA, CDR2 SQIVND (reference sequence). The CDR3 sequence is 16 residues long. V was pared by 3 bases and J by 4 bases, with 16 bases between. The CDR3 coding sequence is TGTGCCAGTAGTATTTTGACCCGGGAGGTTAATCAGCCCCAGCATTTT. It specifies CASSILTREVNQPQHF.

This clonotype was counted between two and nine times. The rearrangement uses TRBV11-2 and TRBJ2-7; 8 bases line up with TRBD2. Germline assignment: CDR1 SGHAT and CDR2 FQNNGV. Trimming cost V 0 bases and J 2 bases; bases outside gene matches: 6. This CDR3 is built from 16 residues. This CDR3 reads CASSLDILAGTYEQYF. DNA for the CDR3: TGTGCCAGCAGCTTAGATATTTTAGCGGGAACCTACGAGCAGTACTTC. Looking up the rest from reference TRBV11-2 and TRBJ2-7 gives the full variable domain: EAGVAQSPRYKIIEKRQSVAFWCNPISGHATLYWYQQILGQGPKLLIQFQNNGVVDDSQLPKDRFSAERLKGVDSTLKIQPAKLEDSAVYLCASSLDILAGTYEQYFGPGTRLTVT.

The DNA for the CDR3 is TGCGCCAGCAGCCAAGAAGGCAGGACTGCAACCGGGGAGCTGTTTTTT. Protein product: CASSQEGRTATGELFF. The chain links TRBV4-1 to TRBJ2-2; D possibly corresponds to TRBD2 (5 bases). Germline V gene lookup returns CDR1 MGHRA and CDR2 YSYEKL. This CDR3 region has 16 residues. Trimming shortened V by 0 bases and J by 5 bases, and 13 bases separated the two germline ends.

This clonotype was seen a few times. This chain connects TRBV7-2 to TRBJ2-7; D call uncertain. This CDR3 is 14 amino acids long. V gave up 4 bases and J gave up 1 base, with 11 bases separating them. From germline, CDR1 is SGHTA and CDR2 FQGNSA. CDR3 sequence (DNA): TGTGCCAGCAGCTCAGGCAGGCAATCCTACGAGCAGTACTTC. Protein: CASSSGRQSYEQYF.

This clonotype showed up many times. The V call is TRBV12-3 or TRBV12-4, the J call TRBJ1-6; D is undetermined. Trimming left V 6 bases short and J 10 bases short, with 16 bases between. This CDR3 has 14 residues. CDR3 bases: TGTGCCAGCAGCCTTTCCCAGCTTGGCTCACCCCTCCACTTT. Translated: CASSLSQLGSPLHF.

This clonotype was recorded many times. The CDR3 here is CASSSVNTGELFF. DNA of the CDR3: TGTGCCAGCAGCTCAGTAAACACCGGGGAGCTGTTTTTT. The chain carries TRBV7-2 and TRBJ2-2, with D uncertain. The CDR3 consists of 13 residues. Deletions cut 4 bases from V and 2 bases from J, with 5 bases between. The germline CDR1 and CDR2 sequences are SGHTA and FQGNSA.

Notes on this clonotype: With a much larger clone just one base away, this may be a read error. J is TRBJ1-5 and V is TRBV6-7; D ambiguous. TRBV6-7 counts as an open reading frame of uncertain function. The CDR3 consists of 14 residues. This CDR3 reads CASSFFGSSQPQHF. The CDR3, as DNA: TGTGCCAGCAGTTTCTTTGGGAGCAGTCAGCCCCAGCATTTT.

The CDR3 is CASSEYITANSGANVLTF. Written as DNA, the CDR3 is TGTGCCAGCAGTGAATATATAACGGCAAACTCTGGGGCCAACGTCCTGACTTTC. This chain uses TRBV25-1 with TRBJ2-6; D gene unclear. The V and J ends lost 0 bases and 0 bases respectively, with 12 bases between them. CDR3 length: 18 amino acids. Germline CDR1 and CDR2: MGHDK and SYGVNS. Together with reference TRBV25-1 and TRBJ2-6, the CDR3 gives the full variable domain: EADIYQTPRYLVIGTGKKITLECSQTMGHDKMYWYQQDPGMELHLIHYSYGVNSTEKGDLSSESTVSRIRTEHFPLTLESARPSHTSQYLCASSEYITANSGANVLTFGAGSRLTVL.

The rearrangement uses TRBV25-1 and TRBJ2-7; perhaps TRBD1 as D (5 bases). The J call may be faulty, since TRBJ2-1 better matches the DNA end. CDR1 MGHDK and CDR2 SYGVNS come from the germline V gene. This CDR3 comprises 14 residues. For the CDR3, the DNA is TGTGCCAGCAGTTTACAGGCGAGCTCCTACGAGCAGTTCTTC. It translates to CASSLQASSYEQFF.

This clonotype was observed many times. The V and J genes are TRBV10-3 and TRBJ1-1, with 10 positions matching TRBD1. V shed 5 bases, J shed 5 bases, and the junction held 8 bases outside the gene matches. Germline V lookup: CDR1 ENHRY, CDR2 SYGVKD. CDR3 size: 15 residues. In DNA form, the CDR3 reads TGTGCCATCAGTCCGGGGACAGGGGTGGGGACTGAAGCTTTCTTT. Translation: CAISPGTGVGTEAFF.

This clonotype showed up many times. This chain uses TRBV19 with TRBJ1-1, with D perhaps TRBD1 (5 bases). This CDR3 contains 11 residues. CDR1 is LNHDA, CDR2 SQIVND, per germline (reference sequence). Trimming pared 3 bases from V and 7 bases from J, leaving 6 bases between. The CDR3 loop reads CASSMRGEAFF. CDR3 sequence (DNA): TGTGCCAGTAGTATGAGGGGTGAAGCTTTCTTT.